The next 7 T cell receptor beta chains were all read from a single sample in a study of cytomegalovirus exposure and HLA in healthy donors. Vbeta (60) and Jbeta (13) primers were used in the PCR. TCRdb's table, derived via immunoSEQ multiplex PCR, lists solely in-frame clones and lacks some. The sample yields about 89,000 clones, over 8% seen once. The sample taken for sequencing was PBMCs. These receptors were taken from a man in his fifties or sixties in good health and CMV-seropositive.

This clone was seen a few times. V and J are TRBV27 and TRBJ1-4; 7 positions agree with TRBD1. Germline lookup yields CDR1 MNHEY and CDR2 SMNVEV (reference sequence). This CDR3 has 12 residues. V lost 8 bases, J lost 8 bases, and 5 bases stayed unmatched. CDR3 protein: CASSGQDEKLFF. The CDR3 DNA reads as TGTGCCAGCTCTGGACAGGACGAAAAACTGTTTTTT.

The J gene is TRBJ2-4, the V gene TRBV28, with 8 bases identical to TRBD1. V lost 10 bases, J lost 3 bases, and 8 bases stayed unmatched. This CDR3 has 14 amino acids. CDR1 is MDHEN and CDR2 is SYDVKM in the germline V gene. CDR3 DNA: TGTGCCACCATTCCCGGGACAGGCAAAAACATTCAGTACTTC. This sequence encodes CATIPGTGKNIQYF.

A few counts support this clone. The chain recombines TRBV4-3 with TRBJ2-7; D gene unclear. The V end was cut by 2 bases, the J end by 2 bases, with 13 bases between. Germline-derived CDR1 and CDR2 are LGHNA and YSLEER. The CDR3 is made up of 15 amino acids. The CDR3 nucleotides are TGCGCCAGCAGCCAACAGTATGCAGGAACCTACGAGCAGTACTTC. This translates into CASSQQYAGTYEQYF.

The V and J genes are TRBV30 and TRBJ2-2; possible D gene TRBD2, 6 bases. Germline V gene sequence: CDR1 GTSNPN, CDR2 SVGIG (reference sequence). V gave up 5 bases and J gave up 4 bases, with 8 bases separating them. The CDR3 consists of 12 residues. Here the CDR3 reads CAWGGITGELFF. In nucleotides, the CDR3 is TGTGCCTGGGGAGGGATCACCGGGGAGCTGTTTTTT.

This clone appeared a few times. The chain joins TRBV6-1 to TRBJ2-7, with D perhaps matching TRBD1 (5 bases). The CDR3 is made up of 15 amino acids. V lost 2 bases and J lost 2, with 13 bases in between. Germline-derived CDR1 and CDR2 are MNHNS and SASEGT. DNA of the CDR3: TGTGCCAGCAGTGAAAGGACACACCTCACCTACGAGCAGTACTTC. This translates into CASSERTHLTYEQYF.

This clone occurred a few times. The rearrangement links TRBV10-1 to TRBJ2-5, with a weak D call TRBD2 (5 bases). Trimming pared 4 bases from V and 7 bases from J, leaving 13 bases between. This CDR3 comprises 13 residues. CDR1 and CDR2 (germline): WNHNN, SYGVQD (reference sequence). CDR3 DNA: TGCGCCAGCAGTGGACTTAGCGACGGGACCCAGTACTTC. This codes for CASSGLSDGTQYF.

This clone appeared a few times. The rearrangement uses TRBV6-5 and TRBJ1-5, with 7 bases fitting TRBD1. Germline V gene sequence: CDR1 MNHEY, CDR2 SVGAGI. The CDR3 runs to 13 residues. The junction had 3 bases not matched to a gene; V was cut back by 9 bases and J by 1 base. CDR3 in amino acids: CARGQKSNQPQHF. CDR3 in DNA: TGTGCCAGGGGACAGAAGAGCAATCAGCCCCAGCATTTT.